This T cell receptor (beta chain) comes out of a study of T-cell reconstitution after alpha-beta-depleted transplantation in children. Germline V gene data show CDR1 as SEHNR and CDR2 as FQNEAQ (reference sequence). V lost 5 bases and J lost 1, with 14 bases in between. The CDR3 loop spans 15 amino acids. Unique molecular identifiers featured in how the TCRbeta library was prepared. TCRdb fed the PCR reads into MiXCR, producing one record per CDR3 protein. The sample records around 600,000 distinct CDR3 sequences, about 15% being singletons. The rearrangement links TRBV7-9 to TRBJ1-2, with D hard to call. This clonotype was obtained from a human donor who donated a stem cell graft to a child with acute myeloid leukemia. The sequencing here drew on PBMCs from the stem cell graft donor, taken from the stem cell graft. The CDR3 region has the DNA TGTGCCAGCAGCAACATTGGCGACCTTAACTATGGCTACACCTTC. Its protein product is CASSNIGDLNYGYTF.